This TCR beta chain is from a study of early T cells in non-severe SARS-CoV-2 infection. Study details: Unsorted whole blood bulk RNA was sequenced, with unpaired chains.

This clonotype has at least ten counts. Antigen unknown. Whole-study results and caveats: CD4 and private specificities were missed by VDJdb matching, which favored anti-spike CD8 responses.

Attachment of unique molecular identifiers was made to individual cDNA molecules. Using its own MiXCR run on the 5' RACE reads, TCRdb lists one record per CDR3 protein. Of some 110,000 distinct CDR3 sequences listed, more than 13% are singletons. V lost 3 bases, J lost 1 base, and 12 bases lay in between. This CDR3 contains 15 residues. Germline CDR1 reads SGDLS; CDR2 reads YYNGEE. Material: whole blood. This sequence joins TRBV9 and TRBJ2-3; either TRBD1 or TRBD2 may fit D (5 bases each). The receptor was derived from an adult who was a healthcare worker with PCR-confirmed SARS-CoV-2 infection or an uninfected control (not recorded which). CDR3: CASSERDRRTDTQYF. CDR3 in DNA: TGTGCCAGCAGCGAACGGGACCGACGCACAGATACGCAGTATTTT.